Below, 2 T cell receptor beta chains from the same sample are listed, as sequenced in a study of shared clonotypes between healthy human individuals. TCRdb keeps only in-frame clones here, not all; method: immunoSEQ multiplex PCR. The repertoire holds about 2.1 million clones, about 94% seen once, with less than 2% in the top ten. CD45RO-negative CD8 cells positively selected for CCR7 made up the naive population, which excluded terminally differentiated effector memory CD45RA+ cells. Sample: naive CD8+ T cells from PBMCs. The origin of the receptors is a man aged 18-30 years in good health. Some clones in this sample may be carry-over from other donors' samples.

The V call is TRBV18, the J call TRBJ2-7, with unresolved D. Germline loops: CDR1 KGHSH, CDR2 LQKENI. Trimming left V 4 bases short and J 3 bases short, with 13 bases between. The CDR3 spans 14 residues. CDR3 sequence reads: CASSHEETYYEQYF. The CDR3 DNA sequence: TGTGCCAGCTCACACGAGGAGACATACTACGAGCAGTACTTC.

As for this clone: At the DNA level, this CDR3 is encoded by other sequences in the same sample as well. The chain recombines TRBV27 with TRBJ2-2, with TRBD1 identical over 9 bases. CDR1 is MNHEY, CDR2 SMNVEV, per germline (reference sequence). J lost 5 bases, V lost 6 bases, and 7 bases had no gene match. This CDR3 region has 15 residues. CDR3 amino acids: CASRPGQGNTGELFF. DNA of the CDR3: TGTGCCAGCAGACCGGGACAGGGAAATACCGGGGAGCTGTTTTTT.